The next 13 T cell receptor beta chains were all read from a single sample in a study of T cells after posttransplantation cyclophosphamide. Data came from immunoSEQ multiplex PCR; TCRdb stores just in-frame clones and leaves some out. Captured here are under 25,000 clones, none seen once; the top ten comprise 6.6%. The sequencing input was PBMCs. These receptors were collected from a woman aged 55 to 70 in good health, CMV-negative, and a related stem cell transplant donor.

This clone was counted ten times or more. The rearrangement links TRBV29-1 to TRBJ1-5; TRBD1 matches at 8 bases. J gave up 4 bases and V 7 bases, and 3 bases lay outside the gene matches. Germline V CDR1 and CDR2: SQVTM, ANQGSEA. This CDR3 has 12 amino acids. The CDR3 sequence is CSAGGLNQPQHF. CDR3 sequence (DNA): TGCAGCGCAGGGGGCCTAAATCAGCCCCAGCATTTT.

This clone was picked up many times. The rearrangement links TRBV6-4 to TRBJ1-6; D gene ambiguous. The CDR3 loop spans 15 amino acids. The V gene's germline CDR1 is MRHNA and CDR2 SNTAGT. Trimming left V 3 bases short and J 5 bases short, with 11 bases between. The chain's CDR3 is CASSEVHKHNSPLHF. The DNA of the CDR3 is TGTGCCAGCAGTGAAGTACATAAACATAATTCACCCCTCCACTTT.

This clone has a count of ten or more. V is TRBV19 and J is TRBJ1-1; D unresolved. The length of the CDR3 is 13 residues. V lost 2 bases to trimming and J lost 0 bases, with 4 bases between them. Germline V gives CDR1 LNHDA, CDR2 SQIVND (reference sequence). The CDR3 is CASSITVNTEAFF. As DNA, the CDR3 is TGTGCCAGTAGTATAACGGTGAACACTGAAGCTTTCTTT. Looking up the rest from reference TRBV19 and TRBJ1-1 gives the full variable domain: DGGITQSPKYLFRKEGQNVTLSCEQNLNHDAMYWYRQDPGQGLRLIYYSQIVNDFQKGDIAEGYSVSREKKESFPLTVTSAQKNPTAFYLCASSITVNTEAFFGQGTRLTVV.

This clone was picked up many times. V is TRBV28 and J is TRBJ2-7; 7 bases map to TRBD1. V lost 5 bases and J lost 1; bases outside the gene matches: 11. CDR1 is MDHEN and CDR2 is SYDVKM in the germline V gene. The CDR3 is 16 residues long. In DNA form, the CDR3 reads TGTGCCAGCAGTCCCATGACAGGGACATTTTCCTACGAGCAGTACTTC. Its translation: CASSPMTGTFSYEQYF.

Ten or more counts support this clone. The rearrangement joins TRBV5-4 to TRBJ2-1, with TRBD1 matching 9 bases. V was pared by 0 bases and J by 14 bases, with 3 bases of the junction left unmatched. The CDR3 spans 12 residues. Germline-derived CDR1 and CDR2 are SGHNT and YYREEE (reference sequence). The DNA for the CDR3 is TGTGCCAGCAGCTTGGAATGGGACAGGGAGTTCTTC. Residues: CASSLEWDREFF.

This clone was seen repeatedly, ten times or more. The rearrangement joins TRBV27 to TRBJ2-1; D gene uncertain. Germline CDR1 reads MNHEY; CDR2 reads SMNVEV (reference sequence). V dropped 4 bases and J dropped 0 bases, with 10 bases sitting between them. This CDR3 region has 15 residues. CDR3 sequence (DNA): TGTGCCAGCAGTTCCTTTGATAGCTCCTACAATGAGCAGTTCTTC. Its translation: CASSSFDSSYNEQFF.

There are many counts of this clone. This chain uses TRBV25-1 with TRBJ2-3; D unresolved. Trimming removed 0 bases at V and 0 bases at J, with 4 bases between. CDR3 size: 14 residues. CDR1 is MGHDK, CDR2 SYGVNS, per germline. As DNA, the CDR3 is TGTGCCAGCAGTGAATATCGTAGCACAGATACGCAGTATTTT. Its translation: CASSEYRSTDTQYF.

This clone has a handful of counts. The genes are TRBV9 and TRBJ2-7, with 8 nucleotides matching TRBD2. Germline loops: CDR1 SGDLS, CDR2 YYNGEE. The CDR3 loop spans 16 amino acids. V lost 4 bases to trimming and J lost 0 bases; unmatched junction nucleotides: 9. The CDR3 spells CASSPRTSSLSYEQYF. The CDR3 region has the DNA TGTGCCAGCAGCCCCCGGACTAGCTCCCTCTCCTACGAGCAGTACTTC.

This clone was observed a few times. The chain recombines TRBV21-1 with TRBJ2-7; the table's D call of TRBD1 was not tested on the DNA. TRBV21-1 is marked as a pseudogene. The CDR3 contains 18 residues. CDR3 sequence (DNA): TGTGCCAGCAGCAAAGGCCCCCCGTACAGAAGTAAACTCTACGAGCAGTACGTC. Protein: CASSKGPPYRSKLYEQYV.

This clone was picked up many times. The J gene is TRBJ2-1, the V gene TRBV11-3, with TRBD2 matching 13 bases. The CDR3 covers 16 residues. Germline V lookup: CDR1 SGHNT, CDR2 YENEEA. The junction had 3 bases not matched to a gene; V was cut back by 1 base and J by 6 bases. The CDR3 spells CASSLGGLAGLNEQFF. Written as DNA, the CDR3 is TGTGCCAGCAGCTTAGGGGGACTAGCGGGACTCAATGAGCAGTTCTTC.

This clone showed up many times. The gene calls are TRBV5-1 and TRBJ2-7; 9 nucleotides match TRBD1. This CDR3 has 15 residues. V lost 5 bases to trimming and J lost 0 bases; unmatched junction nucleotides: 6. Germline V lookup: CDR1 SGHRS, CDR2 YFSETQ. The CDR3 DNA follows: TGCGCCAGCAGTTCCGGGACAGGGAGCTCCTACGAGCAGTACTTC. Its protein is CASSSGTGSSYEQYF.

At least ten counts were recorded for this clone. The chain combines TRBV7-3 with TRBJ2-1, with 9 bases aligning to TRBD2. The germline V gene has CDR1 SGHTA and CDR2 FQGTGA. The CDR3 has 15 residues. V was clipped by 5 bases and J by 6 bases; unmatched bases: 8. DNA for the CDR3: TGTGCCAGCAGCCGCTCGGGCGGGGGGGCCAATGAGCAGTTCTTC. Its protein product is CASSRSGGGANEQFF.

This clone came up many times. This chain uses TRBV6-5 with TRBJ2-7; 9 positions match TRBD1. Germline V gene data show CDR1 as MNHEY and CDR2 as SVGAGI. This CDR3 is 14 amino acids long. V lost 7 bases, J lost 3 bases, and 7 bases stayed unmatched. CDR3: CASTLGQGHYEQYF. CDR3 nucleotides: TGTGCCAGCACTTTGGGACAGGGCCACTACGAGCAGTACTTC.